The clone carrying this T cell receptor beta chain was picked up one time. These data come from a study of T cell responses to AZD1222 COVID-19 vaccine. The CDR3 is 14 residues long. Germline lookup yields CDR1 SGHVS and CDR2 FQNEAQ. Trimming removed 9 bases at V and 4 bases at J, with 16 bases between. Sequencing used immunoSEQ multiplex PCR; TCRdb keeps in-frame clones, though not all of them. In the table there are fewer than 150,000 clones, approximately 92% of which are singletons. The source of this sequence is an adult in good health. The chain couples TRBV7-8 to TRBJ2-1; D possibly corresponds to TRBD2 (5 bases). The sequencing here drew on peripheral blood, taken on day 0 of AZD1222 vaccination. The CDR3 DNA reads as TGTGCCAGTACCTCGAGGGCCCAATACAATGAGCAGTTCTTC. Amino acid sequence: CASTSRAQYNEQFF.